A selection of T cell receptor beta chains follows, all from one sample in a study of T cell changes during pregnancy in multiple sclerosis. Method: immunoSEQ multiplex PCR; TCRdb's copy keeps in-frame clones and lacks some. The sample shows around 40,000 clones, more than 70% of them seen only once. Here the sequenced sample was CD4+ T cells from peripheral blood mononuclear cells, taken after pregnancy. The source is a female donor in good health, enrolled as a control in a pregnancy study. CDR3s include the opening cysteine and the closing phenylalanine or tryptophan. D genes are given only for firm matches. Clone size is stated in some rows and not others, as once, few, many or a class when expanded.

v_call: TRBV14; clone_size: .; d_call: .; j_call: TRBJ1-2; cdr3_aa: CASSPVLNYGYTF; cdr3_nt: TGTGCCAGCAGCCCGGTCTTGAACTATGGCTACACCTTC
v_call: TRBV18; clone_size: .; d_call: .; j_call: TRBJ1-1; cdr3_aa: CASSPQGGEAFF; cdr3_nt: TGTGCCAGCTCACCACAGGGGGGGGAAGCTTTCTTT
v_call: TRBV27; clone_size: .; d_call: .; j_call: TRBJ2-7; cdr3_aa: CASSSSVVGSYEQYF; cdr3_nt: TGTGCCAGCAGTTCTAGCGTTGTCGGCTCCTACGAGCAGTACTTC
v_call: TRBV7-2; clone_size: .; d_call: .; j_call: TRBJ2-7; cdr3_aa: CASSLGSLAAEQYF; cdr3_nt: TGTGCCAGCAGCTTAGGTTCGTTGGCGGCCGAGCAGTACTTC
v_call: TRBV4-1; clone_size: .; d_call: .; j_call: TRBJ2-5; cdr3_aa: CASSQDRDTGTGTQYF; cdr3_nt: TGCGCCAGCAGCCAAGATCGGGATACAGGGACCGGGACCCAGTACTTC
v_call: TRBV30; clone_size: medium-sized; d_call: TRBD1; j_call: TRBJ1-1; cdr3_aa: CAWSVPNGQGNTEAFF; cdr3_nt: TGTGCCTGGAGTGTACCCAATGGACAGGGGAACACTGAAGCTTTCTTT
v_call: TRBV30; clone_size: .; d_call: TRBD1; j_call: TRBJ1-4; cdr3_aa: CAWSSGQGDEKLFF; cdr3_nt: TGTGCCTGGAGCTCCGGACAGGGGGACGAAAAACTGTTTTTT
v_call: TRBV4-1; clone_size: .; d_call: TRBD1; j_call: TRBJ1-2; cdr3_aa: CASSQERGAVDRGPGGYTF; cdr3_nt: TGCGCCAGCAGCCAAGAAAGAGGAGCCGTGGACAGGGGGCCTGGTGGCTACACCTTC
v_call: TRBV2; clone_size: .; d_call: .; j_call: TRBJ1-1; cdr3_aa: CASRDGLNTEAFF; cdr3_nt: TGTGCCAGCAGGGACGGACTAAACACTGAAGCTTTCTTT
v_call: TRBV5-1; clone_size: .; d_call: .; j_call: TRBJ1-4; cdr3_aa: CASSFDPGKLFF; cdr3_nt: TGCGCCAGCAGCTTCGACCCGGGAAAACTGTTTTTT
v_call: TRBV2; clone_size: .; d_call: TRBD2; j_call: TRBJ2-1; cdr3_aa: CASRGWLGSGGVRGFF; cdr3_nt: TGTGCCAGCAGGGGGTGGCTGGGTAGCGGGGGGGTAAGGGGGTTCTTC
v_call: TRBV2; clone_size: .; d_call: TRBD2; j_call: TRBJ2-5; cdr3_aa: CASRKGLAGGKETQYF; cdr3_nt: TGTGCCAGCAGGAAGGGTCTAGCGGGGGGGAAAGAGACCCAGTACTTC
v_call: TRBV5-4; clone_size: .; d_call: TRBD1; j_call: TRBJ1-2; cdr3_aa: CASSLERDRASFYGYTF; cdr3_nt: TGTGCCAGCAGCTTGGAAAGGGACAGGGCGTCGTTTTATGGCTACACCTTC
v_call: TRBV19; clone_size: .; d_call: TRBD1; j_call: TRBJ2-2; cdr3_aa: CASSGGQAVGTGELFF; cdr3_nt: TGTGCCAGTAGTGGAGGACAGGCCGTTGGAACCGGGGAGCTGTTTTTT
v_call: TRBV7-8; clone_size: .; d_call: .; j_call: TRBJ1-2; cdr3_aa: CASSPGISNYGYTF; cdr3_nt: TGTGCCAGCAGCCCAGGGATTTCTAACTATGGCTACACCTTC
v_call: TRBV7-6; clone_size: .; d_call: .; j_call: TRBJ2-2; cdr3_aa: CASSLVSAGELFF; cdr3_nt: TGTGCCAGCAGCTTAGTCAGCGCCGGGGAGCTGTTTTTT
v_call: TRBV5-4; clone_size: .; d_call: .; j_call: TRBJ2-3; cdr3_aa: CASSFPGDTQYF; cdr3_nt: TGTGCCAGCAGCTTTCCAGGAGATACGCAGTATTTT
v_call: TRBV5-4; clone_size: .; d_call: TRBD1; j_call: TRBJ1-2; cdr3_aa: CASSLDRGFYGYTF; cdr3_nt: TGTGCCAGCAGCTTGGACAGGGGCTTCTATGGCTACACCTTC
v_call: TRBV5-4; clone_size: .; d_call: TRBD1; j_call: TRBJ2-2; cdr3_aa: CASSSEPDRGRTGELFF; cdr3_nt: TGTGCCAGCAGCTCCGAACCGGACAGGGGGCGCACCGGGGAGCTGTTTTTT
v_call: TRBV27; clone_size: .; d_call: TRBD1; j_call: TRBJ2-7; cdr3_aa: CASSLSIAEGQGWEQYF; cdr3_nt: TGTGCCAGCAGTTTATCGATCGCGGAAGGACAGGGATGGGAGCAGTACTTC
v_call: TRBV4-2; clone_size: .; d_call: TRBD1; j_call: TRBJ2-3; cdr3_aa: CASSQTGTGGTDTQYF; cdr3_nt: TGTGCCAGCAGCCAAACCGGGACAGGGGGCACAGATACGCAGTATTTT
v_call: TRBV18; clone_size: .; d_call: TRBD2; j_call: TRBJ2-1; cdr3_aa: CASSPRLADAYNEQFF; cdr3_nt: TGTGCCAGCTCACCGAGACTAGCGGATGCCTACAATGAGCAGTTCTTC
v_call: TRBV5-1; clone_size: .; d_call: TRBD2; j_call: TRBJ2-1; cdr3_aa: CASRFLAGGPNEQFF; cdr3_nt: TGCGCCAGCCGATTTCTAGCGGGAGGGCCCAATGAGCAGTTCTTC
v_call: TRBV13; clone_size: .; d_call: TRBD2; j_call: TRBJ2-5; cdr3_aa: CASSGASGSEEQYF; cdr3_nt: TGTGCCAGCAGCGGTGCTAGCGGGAGTGAAGAGCAGTACTTC
v_call: TRBV30; clone_size: once; d_call: .; j_call: TRBJ1-5; cdr3_aa: CAWSGGGNQPQHF; cdr3_nt: TGTGCCTGGAGCGGGGGGGGAAATCAGCCCCAGCATTTT
v_call: TRBV2; clone_size: .; d_call: .; j_call: TRBJ1-1; cdr3_aa: CASRPTGGRALLNTEAFF; cdr3_nt: TGTGCCAGCAGACCTACGGGGGGGAGGGCCCTTTTGAACACTGAAGCTTTCTTT
v_call: TRBV6-5; clone_size: .; d_call: .; j_call: TRBJ1-5; cdr3_aa: CASSYSEEAAQHF; cdr3_nt: TGTGCCAGCAGTTACTCGGAGGAGGCGGCCCAGCATTTT
v_call: TRBV6-5; clone_size: .; d_call: .; j_call: TRBJ1-1; cdr3_aa: CASSYSRGTEAFF; cdr3_nt: TGTGCCAGCAGTTACTCGAGAGGTACTGAAGCTTTCTTT
v_call: TRBV2; clone_size: .; d_call: TRBD1; j_call: TRBJ1-5; cdr3_aa: CASSSPEGARQPQHF; cdr3_nt: TGTGCCAGCAGTTCCCCTGAGGGGGCTCGGCAGCCCCAGCATTTT
v_call: TRBV14; clone_size: .; d_call: .; j_call: TRBJ1-2; cdr3_aa: CASSQEGRYYGYTF; cdr3_nt: TGTGCCAGCAGCCAAGAAGGCAGGTACTATGGCTACACCTTC
v_call: TRBV19; clone_size: .; d_call: .; j_call: TRBJ1-1; cdr3_aa: CASNGQGYTEAFF; cdr3_nt: TGTGCCAGTAATGGGCAGGGGTACACTGAAGCTTTCTTT
v_call: TRBV4-1; clone_size: .; d_call: .; j_call: TRBJ1-2; cdr3_aa: CAPRGDYGYTF; cdr3_nt: TGCGCCCCCCGCGGGGACTATGGCTACACCTTC
v_call: TRBV2; clone_size: .; d_call: .; j_call: TRBJ1-1; cdr3_aa: CASRGARENTEAFF; cdr3_nt: TGTGCCAGCAGAGGAGCCAGGGAGAACACTGAAGCTTTCTTT
v_call: TRBV4-1; clone_size: .; d_call: .; j_call: TRBJ2-6; cdr3_aa: CASSQDTPLPGSGANVLTF; cdr3_nt: TGCGCCAGCAGCCAAGATACTCCCCTTCCCGGCTCTGGGGCCAACGTCCTGACTTTC
v_call: TRBV9; clone_size: .; d_call: .; j_call: TRBJ1-4; cdr3_aa: CASSVAPGNNEKLFF; cdr3_nt: TGTGCCAGCAGCGTAGCCCCAGGGAATAATGAAAAACTGTTTTTT
v_call: TRBV6-5; clone_size: once; d_call: TRBD1; j_call: TRBJ1-6; cdr3_aa: CASSYFTRGRSPLHF; cdr3_nt: TGTGCCAGCAGTTACTTTACGAGGGGGCGATCACCCCTCCACTTT
v_call: TRBV27; clone_size: .; d_call: TRBD1; j_call: TRBJ1-4; cdr3_aa: CASKQGQAVAKLFF; cdr3_nt: TGTGCCAGCAAACAGGGACAGGCAGTAGCAAAACTGTTTTTT
v_call: TRBV4-1; clone_size: .; d_call: TRBD1; j_call: TRBJ2-4; cdr3_aa: CASSLSGTGGIQYF; cdr3_nt: TGCGCCAGCAGCCTGTCCGGGACAGGGGGCATTCAGTACTTC
v_call: TRBV7-9; clone_size: once; d_call: TRBD2; j_call: TRBJ2-2; cdr3_aa: CASSFVLAGIGELFF; cdr3_nt: TGTGCCAGCAGCTTTGTCCTAGCGGGAATCGGGGAGCTGTTTTTT
v_call: TRBV7-7; clone_size: .; d_call: TRBD2; j_call: TRBJ2-2; cdr3_aa: CASSPGLARELFF; cdr3_nt: TGTGCTAGCAGCCCAGGACTAGCTAGGGAGCTGTTTTTT
v_call: TRBV10-1; clone_size: .; d_call: .; j_call: TRBJ1-2; cdr3_aa: CASSLTGVYGYTF; cdr3_nt: TGCGCCAGCAGTTTAACAGGAGTCTATGGCTACACCTTC
v_call: TRBV28; clone_size: once; d_call: .; j_call: TRBJ1-5; cdr3_aa: CASSLSRTVNPAYQPQHF; cdr3_nt: TGTGCCAGCAGTTTATCTCGAACAGTTAATCCAGCCTATCAGCCCCAGCATTTT
v_call: TRBV7-3; clone_size: .; d_call: .; j_call: TRBJ1-2; cdr3_aa: CASSLNIQDYGYTF; cdr3_nt: TGTGCCAGCAGCTTAAATATACAAGATTATGGCTACACCTTC
v_call: TRBV5-1; clone_size: few; d_call: TRBD2; j_call: TRBJ2-3; cdr3_aa: CASAILAGATDTQYF; cdr3_nt: TGCGCCAGCGCGATACTAGCGGGGGCCACAGATACGCAGTATTTT
v_call: TRBV7-9; clone_size: .; d_call: .; j_call: TRBJ2-1; cdr3_aa: CASSLVGRNNEQFF; cdr3_nt: TGTGCCAGCAGCTTAGTGGGCAGGAACAATGAGCAGTTCTTC
v_call: TRBV5-1; clone_size: .; d_call: .; j_call: TRBJ1-1; cdr3_aa: CASSLSGGNTEAFF; cdr3_nt: TGCGCCAGCAGCTTGAGCGGGGGAAACACTGAAGCTTTCTTT
v_call: TRBV11-2; clone_size: .; d_call: TRBD1; j_call: TRBJ1-5; cdr3_aa: CASSSDRVGQPQHF; cdr3_nt: TGTGCCAGCAGCTCAGACAGGGTTGGTCAGCCCCAGCATTTT
v_call: TRBV6-6; clone_size: .; d_call: .; j_call: TRBJ1-5; cdr3_aa: CASRQGFNQPQHF; cdr3_nt: TGTGCCAGCAGACAGGGTTTCAATCAGCCCCAGCATTTT
v_call: TRBV18; clone_size: few; d_call: .; j_call: TRBJ2-7; cdr3_aa: CASSPYRDKGGEQYF; cdr3_nt: TGTGCCAGCTCACCATATCGGGACAAAGGGGGCGAGCAGTACTTC
v_call: TRBV5-4; clone_size: few; d_call: .; j_call: TRBJ1-2; cdr3_aa: CASSLGQTYGYTF; cdr3_nt: TGTGCCAGCAGCTTGGGACAGACCTATGGCTACACCTTC
v_call: TRBV27; clone_size: .; d_call: .; j_call: TRBJ2-3; cdr3_aa: CASSFPGGRDTQYF; cdr3_nt: TGTGCCAGCAGTTTCCCAGGGGGGAGGGATACGCAGTATTTT